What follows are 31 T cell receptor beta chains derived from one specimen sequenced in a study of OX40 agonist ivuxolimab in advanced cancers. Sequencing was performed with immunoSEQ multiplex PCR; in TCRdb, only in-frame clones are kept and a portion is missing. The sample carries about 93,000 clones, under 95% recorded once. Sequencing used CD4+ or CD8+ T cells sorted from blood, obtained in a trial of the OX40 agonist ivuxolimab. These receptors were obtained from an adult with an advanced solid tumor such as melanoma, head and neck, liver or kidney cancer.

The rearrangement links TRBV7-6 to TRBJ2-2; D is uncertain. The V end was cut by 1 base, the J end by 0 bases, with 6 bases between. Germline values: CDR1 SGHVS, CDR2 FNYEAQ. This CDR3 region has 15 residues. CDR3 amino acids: CASSLESSNTGELFF. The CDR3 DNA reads TGTGCCAGCAGCTTAGAGAGTTCGAACACCGGGGAGCTGTTTTTT.

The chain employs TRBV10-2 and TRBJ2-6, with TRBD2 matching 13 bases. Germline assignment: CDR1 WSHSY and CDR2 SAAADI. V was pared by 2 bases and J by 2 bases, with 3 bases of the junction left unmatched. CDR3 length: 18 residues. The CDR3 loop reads CASSEGLAGVAGANVLTF. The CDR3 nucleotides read TGCGCCAGCAGTGAGGGACTAGCGGGAGTTGCTGGGGCCAACGTCCTGACTTTC.

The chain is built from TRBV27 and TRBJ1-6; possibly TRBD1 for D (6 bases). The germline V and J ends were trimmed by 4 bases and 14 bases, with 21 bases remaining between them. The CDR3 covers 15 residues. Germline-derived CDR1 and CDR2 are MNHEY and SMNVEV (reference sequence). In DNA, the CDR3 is TGTGCCAGCAGTTCTCCGGGACACCCTTCTGTGGCCCTCCACTTT. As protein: CASSSPGHPSVALHF.

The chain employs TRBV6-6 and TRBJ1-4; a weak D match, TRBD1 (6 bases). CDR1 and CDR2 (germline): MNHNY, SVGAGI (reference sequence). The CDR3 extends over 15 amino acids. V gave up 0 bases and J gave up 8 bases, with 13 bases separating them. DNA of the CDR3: TGTGCCAGCAGTTACTCCACAGGGCCTGACGAAAAACTGTTTTTT. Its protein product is CASSYSTGPDEKLFF.

CDR3 protein: CASGGGTLYEQYF. CDR3 sequence (DNA): TGTGCCTCCGGGGGGGGGACACTGTACGAGCAGTACTTC. V and J are TRBV27 and TRBJ2-7; 8 nucleotides line up with TRBD2. Germline assignment: CDR1 MNHEY and CDR2 SMNVEV (reference sequence). Trimming cost V 11 bases and J 4 bases; bases outside gene matches: 10. This CDR3 contains 13 residues.

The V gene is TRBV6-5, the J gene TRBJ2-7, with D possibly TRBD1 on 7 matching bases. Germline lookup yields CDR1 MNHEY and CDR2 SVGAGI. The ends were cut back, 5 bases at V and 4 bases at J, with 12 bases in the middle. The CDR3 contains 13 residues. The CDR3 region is CASSRGRGYEQYF. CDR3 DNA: TGTGCCAGCAGTAGGGGGCGGGGTTACGAGCAGTACTTC.

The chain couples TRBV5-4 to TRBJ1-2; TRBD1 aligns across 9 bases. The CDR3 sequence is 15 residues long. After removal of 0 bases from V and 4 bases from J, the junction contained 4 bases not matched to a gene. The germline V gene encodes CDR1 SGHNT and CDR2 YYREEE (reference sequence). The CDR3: CASSLEQGASYGYTF. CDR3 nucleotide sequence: TGTGCCAGCAGCTTGGAACAGGGGGCTTCCTATGGCTACACCTTC.

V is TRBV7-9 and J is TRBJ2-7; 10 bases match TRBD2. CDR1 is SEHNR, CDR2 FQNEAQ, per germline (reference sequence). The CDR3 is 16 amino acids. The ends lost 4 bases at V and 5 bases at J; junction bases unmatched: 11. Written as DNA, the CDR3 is TGTGCCAGCAGCTCCTCTCCTAAGCGGGAGGGCCACGAGCAGTACTTC. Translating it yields CASSSSPKREGHEQYF.

The CDR3 region is CSADPGNTGELFF. The CDR3 DNA follows: TGCAGCGCCGACCCAGGGAACACCGGGGAGCTGTTTTTT. The rearrangement uses TRBV29-1 and TRBJ2-2; D ambiguous. Germline V gene lookup returns CDR1 SQVTM and CDR2 ANQGSEA. CDR3 length equals 13 residues. Between the trimmed V and J ends, which lost 7 bases and 1 base, there was a span of 10 bases.

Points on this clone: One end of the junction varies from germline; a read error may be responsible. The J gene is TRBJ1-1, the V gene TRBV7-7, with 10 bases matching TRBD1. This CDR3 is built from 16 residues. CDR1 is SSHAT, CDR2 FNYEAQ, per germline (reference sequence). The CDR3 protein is CASSPRQGARNTEAFF. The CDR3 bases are TGTGCTAGCAGCCCTCGACAGGGGGCAAGGAACACTGAAGCTTTCTTT.

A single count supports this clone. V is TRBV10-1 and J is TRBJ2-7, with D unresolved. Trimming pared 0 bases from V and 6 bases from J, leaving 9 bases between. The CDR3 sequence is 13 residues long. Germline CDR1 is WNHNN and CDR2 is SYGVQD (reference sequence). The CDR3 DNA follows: TGCGCCAGCAGTGAGTCGAAGGGTGGCGAGCAGTACTTC. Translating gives CASSESKGGEQYF.

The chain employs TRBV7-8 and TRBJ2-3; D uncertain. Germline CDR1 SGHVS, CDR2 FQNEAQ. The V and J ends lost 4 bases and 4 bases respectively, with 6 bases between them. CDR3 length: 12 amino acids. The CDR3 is CASSWLADTQYF. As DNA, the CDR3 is TGTGCCAGCAGCTGGCTAGCAGATACGCAGTATTTT.

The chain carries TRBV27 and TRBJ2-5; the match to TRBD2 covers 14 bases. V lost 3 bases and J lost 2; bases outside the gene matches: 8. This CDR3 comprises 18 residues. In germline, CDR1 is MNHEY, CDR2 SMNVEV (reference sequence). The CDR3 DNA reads TGTGCCAGCAGTTTCGGCAGGGGACTAGCGGGGGCTCAAGAGACCCAGTACTTC. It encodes CASSFGRGLAGAQETQYF.

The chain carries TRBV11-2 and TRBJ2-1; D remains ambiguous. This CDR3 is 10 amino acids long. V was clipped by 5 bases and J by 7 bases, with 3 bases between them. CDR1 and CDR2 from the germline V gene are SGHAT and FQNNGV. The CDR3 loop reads CASSKNEQFF. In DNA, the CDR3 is TGTGCCAGCAGCAAAAATGAGCAGTTCTTC.

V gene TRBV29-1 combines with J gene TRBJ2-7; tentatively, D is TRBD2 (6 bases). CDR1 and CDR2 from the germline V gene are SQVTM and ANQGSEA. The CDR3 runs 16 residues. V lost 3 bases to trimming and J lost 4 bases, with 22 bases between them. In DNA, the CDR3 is TGCAGCGTTGAGGTGAGAAGGGAGACTAGATTGTACGAGCAGTACTTC. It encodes CSVEVRRETRLYEQYF.

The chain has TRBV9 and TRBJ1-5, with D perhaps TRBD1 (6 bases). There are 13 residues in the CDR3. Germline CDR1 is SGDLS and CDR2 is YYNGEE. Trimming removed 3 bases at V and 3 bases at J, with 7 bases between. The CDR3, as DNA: TGTGCCAGCAGCGGGGACATCAATCAGCCCCAGCATTTT. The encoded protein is CASSGDINQPQHF.

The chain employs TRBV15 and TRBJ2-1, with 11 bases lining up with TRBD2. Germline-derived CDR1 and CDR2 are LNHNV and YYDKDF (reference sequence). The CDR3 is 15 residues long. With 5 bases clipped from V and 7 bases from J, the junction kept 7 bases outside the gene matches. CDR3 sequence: CATSLAGGPGNEQFF. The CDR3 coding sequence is TGTGCCACCAGCTTAGCGGGAGGGCCGGGGAATGAGCAGTTCTTC.

The CDR3 sequence: CASSLTGFWGYTF. Written as DNA, the CDR3 is TGTGCCAGCAGTCTAACAGGGTTCTGGGGCTACACCTTC. The rearrangement joins TRBV27 to TRBJ1-2; D might be TRBD1 (6 bases). CDR3 size: 13 residues. Germline CDR1 reads MNHEY; CDR2 reads SMNVEV (reference sequence). Trimming shortened V by 5 bases and J by 8 bases, and 15 bases separated the two germline ends.

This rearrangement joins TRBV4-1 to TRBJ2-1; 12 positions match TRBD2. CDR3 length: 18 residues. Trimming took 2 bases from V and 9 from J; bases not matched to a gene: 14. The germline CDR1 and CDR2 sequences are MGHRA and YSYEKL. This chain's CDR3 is CASSQSPLAGGPGGEQFF. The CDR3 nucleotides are TGCGCCAGCAGCCAATCCCCCCTAGCGGGAGGGCCCGGGGGTGAGCAGTTCTTC.

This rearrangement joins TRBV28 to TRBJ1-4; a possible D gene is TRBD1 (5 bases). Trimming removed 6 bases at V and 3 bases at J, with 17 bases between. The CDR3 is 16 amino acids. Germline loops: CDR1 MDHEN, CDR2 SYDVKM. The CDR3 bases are TGTGCCAGCAGCCACCTATCAGACAGCCCTAATGAAAAACTGTTTTTT. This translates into CASSHLSDSPNEKLFF.

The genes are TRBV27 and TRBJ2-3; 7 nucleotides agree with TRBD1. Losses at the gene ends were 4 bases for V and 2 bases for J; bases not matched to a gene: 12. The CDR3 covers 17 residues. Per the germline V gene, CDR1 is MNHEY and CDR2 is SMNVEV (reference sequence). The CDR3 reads CASSSSTGVLITDTQYF. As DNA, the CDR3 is TGTGCCAGCAGTTCCTCTACAGGGGTTTTAATCACAGATACGCAGTATTTT.

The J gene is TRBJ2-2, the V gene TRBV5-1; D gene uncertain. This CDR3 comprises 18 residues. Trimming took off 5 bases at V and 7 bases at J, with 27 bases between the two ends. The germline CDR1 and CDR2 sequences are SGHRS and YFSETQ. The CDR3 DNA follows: TGCGCCAGCAGTTCAGATGGTGCACGAACGTACGTAGGCGGGGAGCTGTTTTTT. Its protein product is CASSSDGARTYVGGELFF.

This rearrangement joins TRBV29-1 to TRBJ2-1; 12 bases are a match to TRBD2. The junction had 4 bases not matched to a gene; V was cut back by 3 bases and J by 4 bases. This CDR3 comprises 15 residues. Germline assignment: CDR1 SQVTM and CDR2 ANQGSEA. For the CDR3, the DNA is TGCAGCGTTGACCCTAGCGGGAGGGTTTACAATGAGCAGTTCTTC. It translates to CSVDPSGRVYNEQFF.

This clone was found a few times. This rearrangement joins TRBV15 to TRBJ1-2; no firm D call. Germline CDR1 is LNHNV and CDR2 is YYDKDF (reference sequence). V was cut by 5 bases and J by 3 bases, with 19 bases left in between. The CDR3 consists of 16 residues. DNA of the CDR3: TGTGCCACCAGCTTAAAAAGGAGTCCTGCTCACTATGGCTACACCTTC. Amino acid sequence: CATSLKRSPAHYGYTF.

The CDR3 reads CASSQHSGQAEYF. CDR3 bases: TGCGCCAGCAGCCAACACTCAGGACAGGCCGAGTACTTC. The V call is TRBV4-1, the J call TRBJ2-7; 7 bases fit TRBD1. The CDR3 extends over 13 amino acids. The V gene's germline CDR1 is MGHRA and CDR2 YSYEKL. Unmatched junction bases numbered 9, after V lost 2 bases and J lost 11 bases.

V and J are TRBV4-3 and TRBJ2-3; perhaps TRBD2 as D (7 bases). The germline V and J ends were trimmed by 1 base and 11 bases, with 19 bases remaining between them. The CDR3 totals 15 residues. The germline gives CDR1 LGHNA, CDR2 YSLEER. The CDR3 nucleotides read TGCGCCAGCAGCCAAGGTGCCGGGGGGCACCTCGGGCAGTATTTT. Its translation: CASSQGAGGHLGQYF.

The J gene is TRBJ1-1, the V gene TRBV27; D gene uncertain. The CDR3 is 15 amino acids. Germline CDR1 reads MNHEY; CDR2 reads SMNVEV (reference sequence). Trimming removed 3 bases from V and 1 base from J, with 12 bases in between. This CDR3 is CASSLRGFRNTEAFF. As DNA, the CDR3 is TGTGCCAGCAGTTTGCGGGGTTTCAGGAACACTGAAGCTTTCTTT.

The CDR3: CASSLVPGERNTEAFF. The CDR3, as DNA: TGTGCCAGCAGCTTAGTTCCAGGGGAGCGTAACACTGAAGCTTTCTTT. J is TRBJ1-1 and V is TRBV7-8; possible D gene TRBD1, 6 bases. V lost 1 base, J lost 2 bases, and 14 bases lay in between. Germline CDR1 SGHVS, CDR2 FQNEAQ. There are 16 residues in the CDR3.

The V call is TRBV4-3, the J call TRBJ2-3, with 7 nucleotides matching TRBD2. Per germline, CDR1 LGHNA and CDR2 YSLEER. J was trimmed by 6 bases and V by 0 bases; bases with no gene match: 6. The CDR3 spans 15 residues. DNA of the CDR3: TGCGCCAGCAGCCAAGAGGGGCTAGCGGTGGATACGCAGTATTTT. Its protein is CASSQEGLAVDTQYF.

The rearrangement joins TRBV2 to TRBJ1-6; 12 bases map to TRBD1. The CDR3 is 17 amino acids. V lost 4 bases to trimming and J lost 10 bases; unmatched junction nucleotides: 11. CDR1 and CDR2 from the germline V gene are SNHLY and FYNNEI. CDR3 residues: CASSAGTGGVSGSPLHF. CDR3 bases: TGTGCCAGCAGTGCCGGGACAGGGGGCGTTTCAGGGTCACCCCTCCACTTT.

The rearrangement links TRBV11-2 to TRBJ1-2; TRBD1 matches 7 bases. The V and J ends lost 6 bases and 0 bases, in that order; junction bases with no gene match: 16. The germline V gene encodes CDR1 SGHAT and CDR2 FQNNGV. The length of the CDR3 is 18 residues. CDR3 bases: TGTGCCAGCAGAACTGGGGGGGACAGCCACCCCACTAACTATGGCTACACCTTC. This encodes CASRTGGDSHPTNYGYTF.